The 13 T cell receptor beta chains presented below share a single source sample, sequenced in a study of T cells in Graves' hyperthyroidism and ophthalmopathy. Researchers took RNA transcripts and amplified the TCR beta CDR3 regions from them. A first-round RT-PCR of the TCR CDR3 used the HTBI primer set. TCRdb re-called the multiplex PCR reads with MiXCR, one entry per CDR3 protein. The table shows some 500,000 distinct CDR3 sequences, with 13% to 15% occurring only once. Material: blood. Receptors were obtained from a woman between 18 and 29 years old with Graves' hyperthyroidism.

This chain links TRBV30 with TRBJ2-7, with 10 bases fitting TRBD2. Germline V CDR1 and CDR2: GTSNPN, SVGIG (reference sequence). There are 15 residues in the CDR3. J was trimmed by 7 bases and V by 2 bases; bases with no gene match: 11. CDR3 in DNA: TGTGCCTGGAGTTGGGAGCGGGAGGGCTTCAATGAGCAGTACTTC. Translated, it gives CAWSWEREGFNEQYF.

This clonotype was recorded at least ten times. This chain links TRBV2 with TRBJ1-5, with TRBD1 matching over 9 bases. The CDR3 is 13 residues long. The V and J ends lost 6 bases and 4 bases, in that order; junction bases with no gene match: 1. Germline V lookup: CDR1 SNHLY, CDR2 FYNNEI. The CDR3 is CASRQGANQPQHF. The CDR3 bases are TGTGCCAGCAGACAGGGGGCGAATCAGCCCCAGCATTTT. Looking up the rest from reference TRBV2 and TRBJ1-5 gives the full variable domain: EPEVTQTPSHQVTQMGQEVILRCVPISNHLYFYWYRQILGQKVEFLVSFYNNEISEKSEIFDDQFSVERPDGSNFTLKIRSTKLEDSAMYFCASRQGANQPQHFGDGTRLSIL.

Ten or more counts support this clonotype. V is TRBV11-2 and J is TRBJ2-2; D gene ambiguous. CDR1 is SGHAT and CDR2 is FQNNGV in the germline V gene. The CDR3 has 16 residues. V lost 0 bases to trimming and J lost 2 bases, with 10 bases between them. The CDR3 loop reads CASSLDLDRNTGELFF. CDR3 DNA sequence: TGTGCCAGCAGCTTAGACCTAGATCGTAACACCGGGGAGCTGTTTTTT.

This clonotype has a count of ten or more. The chain uses TRBV19 and TRBJ1-1, with no clear D. Germline V gene sequence: CDR1 LNHDA, CDR2 SQIVND (reference sequence). The CDR3 is made up of 12 amino acids. Trimming removed 6 bases at V and 2 bases at J, with 7 bases between. In DNA, the CDR3 is TGTGCCAGTAGGATCACTAACACTGAAGCTTTCTTT. It specifies CASRITNTEAFF. Filled out from reference TRBV19 and TRBJ1-1, the complete variable domain reads DGGITQSPKYLFRKEGQNVTLSCEQNLNHDAMYWYRQDPGQGLRLIYYSQIVNDFQKGDIAEGYSVSREKKESFPLTVTSAQKNPTAFYLCASRITNTEAFFGQGTRLTVV.

This clonotype was detected a few times. The chain combines TRBV7-2 with TRBJ2-7; D is perhaps TRBD1 (6 bases). Trimming pared 1 base from V and 5 bases from J, leaving 15 bases between. Germline-derived CDR1 and CDR2 are SGHTA and FQGNSA. The CDR3 length is 15 residues. This CDR3 reads CASSLDNRVFDEQYV. The CDR3 region has the DNA TGTGCCAGCAGCTTAGACAACAGGGTCTTTGACGAGCAGTACGTC.

This clonotype was seen a handful of times. The genes are TRBV18 and TRBJ1-2, with D unclear. CDR3 length: 13 residues. V shed 2 bases and J shed 8 bases, with 12 bases lying between them. Germline lookup yields CDR1 KGHSH and CDR2 LQKENI. CDR3 nucleotides: TGTGCCAGCTCACCAGGAGGGATCGAAGGCTACACCTTC. Translation: CASSPGGIEGYTF.

The genes are TRBV5-1 and TRBJ1-1; D unclear. CDR3 length: 15 amino acids. Germline CDR1 reads SGHRS; CDR2 reads YFSETQ. The ends were cut back, 0 bases at V and 2 bases at J, with 11 bases in the middle. Here the CDR3 DNA reads TGCGCCAGCAGCTTGGCCTGGGAGGTCAACACTGAAGCTTTCTTT. This gives the protein CASSLAWEVNTEAFF.

The sample holds many counts of this clonotype. The V call is TRBV24-1, the J call TRBJ2-2; D is perhaps TRBD2 (6 bases). Between the trimmed V and J ends, which lost 3 bases and 5 bases, there was a span of 12 bases. This CDR3 contains 15 residues. Per germline, CDR1 KGHDR and CDR2 SFDVKD. The CDR3 protein is CATSDGLAPTGELFF. The DNA of the CDR3 is TGTGCCACCAGTGATGGCCTAGCGCCGACCGGGGAGCTGTTTTTT.

The V gene is TRBV24-1, the J gene TRBJ2-4; 7 bases match TRBD1. The V gene end was trimmed by 1 base and the J gene end by 4 bases; junction bases not matched to a gene: 3. CDR1 and CDR2 from the germline V gene are KGHDR and SFDVKD. There are 15 residues in the CDR3. Here the CDR3 reads CATSDLVRGKNIQYF. CDR3 sequence (DNA): TGTGCCACCAGTGATTTAGTCAGGGGGAAAAACATTCAGTACTTC.

This clonotype was seen many times. The chain couples TRBV6-2 or TRBV6-3 to TRBJ2-1; 10 bases are a match to TRBD2. CDR3 length: 14 residues. Trimming at V came to 10 bases and at J to 6 bases, leaving 9 bases not matched to a gene. Germline lookup yields CDR1 MNHEY and CDR2 SVGEGT. The DNA of the CDR3 is TGTGCCATCCGAGGACTAGCGGCCCCCAATGAGCAGTTCTTC. Amino acid sequence: CAIRGLAAPNEQFF.

This clonotype turned up a few times. This sequence joins TRBV5-5 and TRBJ2-3; 8 bases are a match to TRBD2. With 0 bases clipped from V and 2 bases from J, the junction kept 5 bases outside the gene matches. CDR1 is SGHKS and CDR2 is YYEKEE in the germline V gene (reference sequence). This CDR3 spans 16 amino acids. CDR3 amino acids: CASSLVLAGPTDTQYF. The CDR3 DNA follows: TGTGCCAGCAGCTTGGTTCTAGCGGGCCCCACAGATACGCAGTATTTT.

This clonotype was seen ten or more times. The chain carries TRBV3-1 and TRBJ1-4; no clear D gene. CDR3 length equals 12 residues. With 4 bases removed from V and 8 bases from J, the gap between germline ends came to 8 bases. Germline values: CDR1 LGHDT, CDR2 YNNKEL (reference sequence). The DNA for the CDR3 is TGTGCCAGCAGCCCCCTTGGCGAAAAACTGTTTTTT. Protein: CASSPLGEKLFF.

This clonotype came up many times. The V and J genes are TRBV7-7 and TRBJ2-1; 13 bases are a match to TRBD2. CDR3 length equals 15 residues. Per germline, CDR1 SSHAT and CDR2 FNYEAQ (reference sequence). With 5 bases clipped from V and 8 bases from J, the junction kept 6 bases outside the gene matches. CDR3 loop: CASSVGLAGVDEQFF. DNA of the CDR3: TGTGCCAGCAGCGTCGGACTAGCGGGAGTAGATGAGCAGTTCTTC.